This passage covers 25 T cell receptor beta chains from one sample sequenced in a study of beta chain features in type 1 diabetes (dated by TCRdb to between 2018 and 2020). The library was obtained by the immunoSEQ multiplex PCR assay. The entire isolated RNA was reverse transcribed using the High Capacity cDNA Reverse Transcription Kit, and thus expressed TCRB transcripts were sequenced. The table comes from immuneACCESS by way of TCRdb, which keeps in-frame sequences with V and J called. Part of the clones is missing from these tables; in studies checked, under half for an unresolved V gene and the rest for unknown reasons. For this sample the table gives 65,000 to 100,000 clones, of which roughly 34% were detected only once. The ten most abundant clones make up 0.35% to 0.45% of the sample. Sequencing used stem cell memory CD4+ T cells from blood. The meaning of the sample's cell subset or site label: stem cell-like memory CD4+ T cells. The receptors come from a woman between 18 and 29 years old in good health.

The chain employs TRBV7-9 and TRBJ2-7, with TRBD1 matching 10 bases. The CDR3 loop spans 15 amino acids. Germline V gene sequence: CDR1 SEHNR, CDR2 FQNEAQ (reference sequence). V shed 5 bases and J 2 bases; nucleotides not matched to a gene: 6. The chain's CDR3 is CASSLWGQGPYEQYF. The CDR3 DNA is TGTGCCAGCAGCCTGTGGGGACAGGGGCCCTACGAGCAGTACTTC.

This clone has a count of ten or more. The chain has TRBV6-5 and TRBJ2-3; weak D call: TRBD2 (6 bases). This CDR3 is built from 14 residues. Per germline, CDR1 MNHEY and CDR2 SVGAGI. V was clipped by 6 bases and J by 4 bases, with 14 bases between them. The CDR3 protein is CASRSGSDADTQYF. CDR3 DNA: TGTGCCAGCAGGAGCGGGTCGGACGCAGATACGCAGTATTTT.

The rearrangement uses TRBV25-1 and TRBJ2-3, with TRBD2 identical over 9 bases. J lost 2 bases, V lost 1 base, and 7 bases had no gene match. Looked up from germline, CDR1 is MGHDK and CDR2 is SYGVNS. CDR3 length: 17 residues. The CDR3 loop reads CASSESPSGGFTDTQYF. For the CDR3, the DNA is TGTGCCAGCAGTGAATCTCCCAGCGGGGGGTTCACAGATACGCAGTATTTT. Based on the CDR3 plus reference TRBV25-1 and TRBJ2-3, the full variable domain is EADIYQTPRYLVIGTGKKITLECSQTMGHDKMYWYQQDPGMELHLIHYSYGVNSTEKGDLSSESTVSRIRTEHFPLTLESARPSHTSQYLCASSESPSGGFTDTQYFGPGTRLTVL.

The CDR3 is CASSDSRGEQYF. For the CDR3, the DNA is TGCGCCAGCAGTGACAGTCGGGGCGAGCAGTACTTC. The genes are TRBV10-1 and TRBJ2-7; possible D gene TRBD2, 5 bases. Per the germline V gene, CDR1 is WNHNN and CDR2 is SYGVQD (reference sequence). This CDR3 comprises 12 residues. The germline V and J ends were trimmed by 3 bases and 6 bases, with 9 bases remaining between them.

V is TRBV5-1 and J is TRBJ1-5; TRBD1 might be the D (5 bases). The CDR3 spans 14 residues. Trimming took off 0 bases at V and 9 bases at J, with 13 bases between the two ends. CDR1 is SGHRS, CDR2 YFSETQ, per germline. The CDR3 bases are TGCGCCAGCAGCTTGGGGGGGGGAACTGGGCCCCAGCATTTT. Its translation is CASSLGGGTGPQHF.

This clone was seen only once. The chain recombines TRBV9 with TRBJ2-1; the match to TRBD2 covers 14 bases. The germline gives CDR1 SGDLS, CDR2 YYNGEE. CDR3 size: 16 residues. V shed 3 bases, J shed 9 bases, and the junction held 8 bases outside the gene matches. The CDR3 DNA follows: TGTGCCAGCAGCGCTCCGGGACTAGCGGGAGTAGCTGAGCAGTTCTTC. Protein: CASSAPGLAGVAEQFF.

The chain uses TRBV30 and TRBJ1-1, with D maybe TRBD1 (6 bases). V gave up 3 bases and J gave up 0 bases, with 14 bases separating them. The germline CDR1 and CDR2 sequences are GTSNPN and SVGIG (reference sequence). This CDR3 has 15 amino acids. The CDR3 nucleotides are TGTGCCTGGAGCCCTAGGGGGGGGATGAACACTGAAGCTTTCTTT. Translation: CAWSPRGGMNTEAFF.

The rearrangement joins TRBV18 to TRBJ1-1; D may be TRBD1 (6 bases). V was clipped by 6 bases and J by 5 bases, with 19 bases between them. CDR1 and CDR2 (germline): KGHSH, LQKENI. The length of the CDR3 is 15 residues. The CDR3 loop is CASSPSWGGQTEAFF. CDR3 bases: TGTGCCAGCTCCCCCTCCTGGGGGGGCCAGACTGAAGCTTTCTTT.

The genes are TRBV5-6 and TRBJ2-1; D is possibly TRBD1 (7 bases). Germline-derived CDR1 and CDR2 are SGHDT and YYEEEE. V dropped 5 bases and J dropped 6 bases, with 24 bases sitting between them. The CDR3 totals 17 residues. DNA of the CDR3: TGTGCCAGCAGGGTATCACTAGGGGGCGGGATCTTCAATGAGCAGTTCTTC. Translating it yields CASRVSLGGGIFNEQFF.

CDR3 sequence reads: CASSLGRGGPTDTQYF. The CDR3 DNA is TGTGCCAGCAGTTTGGGGAGGGGAGGGCCGACGGATACGCAGTATTTT. This chain joins TRBV25-1 and TRBJ2-3; TRBD2 matches 7 bases. The CDR3 loop spans 16 amino acids. Trimming removed 5 bases from V and 6 bases from J; junction bases left unmatched: 14. Looked up from germline, CDR1 is MGHDK and CDR2 is SYGVNS.

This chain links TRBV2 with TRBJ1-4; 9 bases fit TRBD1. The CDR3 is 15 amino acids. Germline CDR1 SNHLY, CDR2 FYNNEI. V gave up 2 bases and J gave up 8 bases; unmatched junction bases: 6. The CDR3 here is CASSEPNGQGEKLFF. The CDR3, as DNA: TGTGCCAGCAGTGAACCTAACGGACAGGGGGAAAAACTGTTTTTT.

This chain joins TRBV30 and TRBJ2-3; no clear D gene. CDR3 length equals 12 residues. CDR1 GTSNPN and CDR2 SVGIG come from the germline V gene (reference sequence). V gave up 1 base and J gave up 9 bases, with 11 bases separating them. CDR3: CAWSGSLFTQYF. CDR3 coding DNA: TGTGCCTGGAGTGGTTCGTTATTCACGCAGTATTTT.

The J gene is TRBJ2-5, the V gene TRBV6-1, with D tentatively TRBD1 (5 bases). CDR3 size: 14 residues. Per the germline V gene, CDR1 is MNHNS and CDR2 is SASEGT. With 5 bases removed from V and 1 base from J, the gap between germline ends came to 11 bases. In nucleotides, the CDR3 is TGTGCCAGCAGTTTCTCGACAGCCCAAGAGACCCAGTACTTC. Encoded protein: CASSFSTAQETQYF.

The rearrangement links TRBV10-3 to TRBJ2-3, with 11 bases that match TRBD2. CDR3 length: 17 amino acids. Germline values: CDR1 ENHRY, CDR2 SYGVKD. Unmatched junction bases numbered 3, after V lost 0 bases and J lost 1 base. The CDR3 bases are TGTGCCATCAGTGAGTCGGGACTAGCGGTGGGCACAGATACGCAGTATTTT. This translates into CAISESGLAVGTDTQYF.

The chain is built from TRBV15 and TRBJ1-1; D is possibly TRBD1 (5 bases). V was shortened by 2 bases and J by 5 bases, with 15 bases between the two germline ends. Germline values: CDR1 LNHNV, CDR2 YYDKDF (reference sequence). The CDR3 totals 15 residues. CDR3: CATSRSWGDRTEAFF. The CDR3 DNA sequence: TGTGCCACCAGCAGATCATGGGGGGATAGGACTGAAGCTTTCTTT.

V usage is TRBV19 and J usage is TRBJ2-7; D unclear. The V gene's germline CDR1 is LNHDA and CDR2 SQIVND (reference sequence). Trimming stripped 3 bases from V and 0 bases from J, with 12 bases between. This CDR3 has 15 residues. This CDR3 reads CASSITKLGSYEQYF. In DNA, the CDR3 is TGTGCCAGTAGTATTACCAAGCTAGGCTCCTACGAGCAGTACTTC.

This chain's CDR3 is CASSLAGVSSYEQYF. In DNA form, the CDR3 reads TGTGCCAGCAGCTTAGCGGGGGTGAGCTCCTACGAGCAGTACTTC. The rearrangement joins TRBV5-4 to TRBJ2-7, with 8 bases fitting TRBD2. Germline V gene data show CDR1 as SGHNT and CDR2 as YYREEE (reference sequence). Trimming removed 2 bases from V and 0 bases from J; junction bases left unmatched: 4. There are 15 residues in the CDR3.

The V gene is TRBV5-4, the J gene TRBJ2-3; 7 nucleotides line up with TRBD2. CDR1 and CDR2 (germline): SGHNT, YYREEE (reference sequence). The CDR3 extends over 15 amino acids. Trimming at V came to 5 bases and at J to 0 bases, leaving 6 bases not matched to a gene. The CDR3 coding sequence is TGTGCCAGCAGTCGCGGGGGAAAGAGCACAGATACGCAGTATTTT. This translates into CASSRGGKSTDTQYF.

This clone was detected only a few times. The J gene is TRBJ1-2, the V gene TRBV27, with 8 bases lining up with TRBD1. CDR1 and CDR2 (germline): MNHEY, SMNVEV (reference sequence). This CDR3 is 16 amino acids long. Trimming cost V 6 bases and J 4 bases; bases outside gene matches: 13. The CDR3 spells CASSTFTGGRVYGYTF. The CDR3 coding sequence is TGTGCCAGCAGCACCTTTACAGGGGGTAGGGTCTATGGCTACACCTTC.

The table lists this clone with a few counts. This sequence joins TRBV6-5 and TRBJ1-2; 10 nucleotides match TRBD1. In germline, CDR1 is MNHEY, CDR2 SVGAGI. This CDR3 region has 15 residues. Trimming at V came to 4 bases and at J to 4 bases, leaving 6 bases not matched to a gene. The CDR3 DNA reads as TGTGCCAGCAGTTCAGGGGACAGGGGACTCTATGGCTACACCTTC. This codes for CASSSGDRGLYGYTF.

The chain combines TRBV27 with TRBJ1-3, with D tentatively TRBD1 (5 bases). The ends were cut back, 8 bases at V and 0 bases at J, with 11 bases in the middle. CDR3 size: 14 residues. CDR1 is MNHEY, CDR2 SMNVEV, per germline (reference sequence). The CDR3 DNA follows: TGTGCCAGCGGCGGGGCGAGCTCTGGAAACACCATATATTTT. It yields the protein CASGGASSGNTIYF.

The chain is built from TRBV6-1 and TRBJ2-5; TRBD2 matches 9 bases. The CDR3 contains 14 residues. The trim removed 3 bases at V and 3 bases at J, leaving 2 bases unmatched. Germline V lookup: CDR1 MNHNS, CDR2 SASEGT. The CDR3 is CASSDVAGEETQYF. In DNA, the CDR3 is TGTGCCAGCAGTGATGTAGCGGGAGAAGAGACCCAGTACTTC.

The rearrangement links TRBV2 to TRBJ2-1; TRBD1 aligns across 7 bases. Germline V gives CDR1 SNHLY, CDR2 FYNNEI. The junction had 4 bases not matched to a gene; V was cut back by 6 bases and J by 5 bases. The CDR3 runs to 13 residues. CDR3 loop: CASSAGTDNEQFF. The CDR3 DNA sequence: TGTGCCAGCAGCGCCGGGACAGACAATGAGCAGTTCTTC.

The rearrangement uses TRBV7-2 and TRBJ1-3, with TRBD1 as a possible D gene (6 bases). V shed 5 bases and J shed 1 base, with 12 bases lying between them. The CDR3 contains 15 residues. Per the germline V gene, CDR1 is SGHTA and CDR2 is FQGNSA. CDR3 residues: CASSPQGPSGNTIYF. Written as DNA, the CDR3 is TGTGCCAGCAGCCCACAGGGTCCGTCTGGAAACACCATATATTTT. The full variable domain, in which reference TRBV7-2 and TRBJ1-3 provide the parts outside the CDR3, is GAGVSQSPSNKVTEKGKDVELRCDPISGHTALYWYRQSLGQGLEFLIYFQGNSAPDKSGLPSDRFSAERTGGSVSTLTIQRTQQEDSAVYLCASSPQGPSGNTIYFGEGSWLTVV.

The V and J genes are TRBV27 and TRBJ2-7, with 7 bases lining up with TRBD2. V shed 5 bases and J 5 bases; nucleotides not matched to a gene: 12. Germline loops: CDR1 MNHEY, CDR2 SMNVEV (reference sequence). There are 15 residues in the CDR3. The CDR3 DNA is TGTGCCAGCAGTCCCCAGTTGGCGGGGGTGAACGAGCAGTACTTC. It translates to CASSPQLAGVNEQYF.